The sequence of this TCR beta chain was determined in a study of OX40 agonist ivuxolimab in advanced cancers. Study observations and caveats: The CD4+ and CD8+ T cells in the blood had expanded clonally by week 6 at 0.1 to 3.0 mg/kg.

Germline V gene lookup returns CDR1 SGHDT and CDR2 YYEEEE. The V and J ends lost 4 bases and 3 bases respectively, with 17 bases between them. This CDR3 contains 15 residues. Worth noting for this clone: Its antigen remains unknown.

Data came from immunoSEQ multiplex PCR; TCRdb stores just in-frame clones and leaves some out. This sample has some 33,000 clones; more than 70% occur once, and the top ten carry around 35%. It was autoimmune disease history or systemic immunosuppression that excluded patients. This clonotype originated in an adult with an advanced solid tumor such as melanoma, head and neck, liver or kidney cancer. The sequences come from CD4+ or CD8+ T cells sorted from blood, collected in a trial of the OX40 agonist ivuxolimab. The chain employs TRBV5-6 and TRBJ2-7; the D gene could be TRBD1 or TRBD2 (6 bases each). CDR3 in DNA: TGTGCCAGCAGCATTACAGGGTCGGAGGGCTACGAGCAGTACTTC. It codes for CASSITGSEGYEQYF.